This note documents a single T cell receptor beta chain sequence. The antigen is unknown. The repertoire was sequenced with immunoSEQ multiplex PCR; TCRdb's copy has only in-frame clones and lacks some. The data show 75,000 to 80,000 clones, 65% to 85% seen once. The record originates from a study of T cells in localized non-small cell lung cancer. Broader study findings: The highest T cell clonality was in uninvolved adjacent lung, above tumor. One tumor region alone was sequenced, and heterogeneity therefore remains possible. Appearing in adjacent lung were a median about 57 of the top 100 tumor clones.

CDR1 LNHDA and CDR2 SQIVND come from the germline V gene (reference sequence). The V and J ends lost 5 bases and 3 bases, in that order; junction bases with no gene match: 6. The CDR3 is 15 amino acids. Sequenced material: peripheral blood, taken before any cancer treatment. This sequence was found in a female donor over 55 with stage I lung adenocarcinoma. The chain uses TRBV19 and TRBJ2-5; 10 bases match TRBD1. The CDR3 is CASSSPGQGKETQYF. CDR3 sequence (DNA): TGTGCCAGTAGTTCACCGGGACAGGGGAAAGAGACCCAGTACTTC.